Below are 6 T cell receptor beta chains sequenced from a single sample in a study of shared clonotypes between healthy human individuals. TCRdb's table, derived via immunoSEQ multiplex PCR, lists solely in-frame clones and lacks some. The sample carries around 1.1 million clones, about four fifths recorded once. Sequenced sample: memory CD4+ T cells from PBMCs. Subset given: CD45RA-negative fraction. The receptors here all came from a man between 18 and 29 years old in good health. Some clones in this sample may be carry-over from other donors' samples.

This chain links TRBV7-2 with TRBJ2-3, with no clear D. CDR3 size: 12 residues. V gave up 4 bases and J gave up 6 bases, with 8 bases separating them. Germline assignment: CDR1 SGHTA and CDR2 FQGNSA. This CDR3 is CASSSSRDTQYF. CDR3 coding DNA: TGTGCCAGCAGCTCCTCTCGGGATACGCAGTATTTT.

This clone has just one count. J is TRBJ2-7 and V is TRBV6-5, with TRBD1 matching over 8 bases. Trimming removed 6 bases from V and 5 bases from J; junction bases left unmatched: 12. The CDR3 runs to 15 residues. Germline CDR1 reads MNHEY; CDR2 reads SVGAGI. CDR3 sequence (DNA): TGTGCCAGCAGACCTTCGCAGGGGGCGCATCACGAGCAGTACTTC. Its protein is CASRPSQGAHHEQYF.

In its sample, this clone was seen once. V usage is TRBV5-1 and J usage is TRBJ1-2; TRBD1 matches at 7 bases. V was pared by 3 bases and J by 2 bases, with 4 bases of the junction left unmatched. The CDR3 has 14 residues. Per the germline V gene, CDR1 is SGHRS and CDR2 is YFSETQ. The CDR3, as DNA: TGCGCCAGCAGCTCGCAGGGACAGAACTATGGCTACACCTTC. This translates into CASSSQGQNYGYTF. Full variable domain (outside the CDR3, taken from reference TRBV5-1 and TRBJ1-2): KAGVTQTPRYLIKTRGQQVTLSCSPISGHRSVSWYQQTPGQGLQFLFEYFSETQRNKGNFPGRFSGRQFSNSRSEMNVSTLELGDSALYLCASSSQGQNYGYTFGSGTRLTVV.

This chain's CDR3 is CASTLATSYNEQFF. CDR3 bases: TGTGCCAGCACTCTAGCGACCTCCTACAATGAGCAGTTCTTC. The chain has TRBV2 and TRBJ2-1, with D perhaps matching TRBD2 (6 bases). V was shortened by 7 bases and J by 0 bases, with 10 bases between the two germline ends. The length of the CDR3 is 14 residues. Germline V lookup: CDR1 SNHLY, CDR2 FYNNEI.

This clone was seen a handful of times. The chain carries TRBV5-4 and TRBJ2-7; TRBD2 matches 8 bases. Germline V gives CDR1 SGHNT, CDR2 YYREEE (reference sequence). This CDR3 comprises 14 residues. V was pared by 3 bases and J by 7 bases, with 9 bases of the junction left unmatched. CDR3 amino acids: CASSSSGLAGEQYF. In DNA form, the CDR3 reads TGTGCCAGCAGCTCGTCTGGACTAGCCGGGGAGCAGTACTTC.

The chain carries TRBV5-8 and TRBJ2-6, with D unclear. This CDR3 contains 14 residues. V was shortened by 0 bases and J by 0 bases, with 1 base between the two germline ends. Germline V gives CDR1 SGHTS, CDR2 YDEGEE. CDR3 in amino acids: CASSLGSGANVLTF. The CDR3 coding sequence is TGTGCCAGCAGCTTGGGCTCTGGGGCCAACGTCCTGACTTTC.